This TCR beta chain was captured in a study of CD8+ T cells in alopecia areata. Sequencing templates came from extracted RNA that was reverse transcribed into cDNA. Assay used: immunoSEQ multiplex PCR; TCRdb lists only in-frame clones, some missing. This table has some 200,000 clones, around 60% appearing once. The starting material was CD4+ T cells sorted from blood, obtained at week 0. The TCR comes from a human donor with alopecia areata.

The CDR3 coding sequence is TGTGCCTGGAGTGTAAGCCAAAGGGAGCAGTACTTC. Translating gives CAWSVSQREQYF. The V gene is TRBV30, the J gene TRBJ2-7; no clear D. Per the germline V gene, CDR1 is GTSNPN and CDR2 is SVGIG (reference sequence). V gave up 0 bases and J gave up 7 bases, with 10 bases separating them. The CDR3 totals 12 residues.